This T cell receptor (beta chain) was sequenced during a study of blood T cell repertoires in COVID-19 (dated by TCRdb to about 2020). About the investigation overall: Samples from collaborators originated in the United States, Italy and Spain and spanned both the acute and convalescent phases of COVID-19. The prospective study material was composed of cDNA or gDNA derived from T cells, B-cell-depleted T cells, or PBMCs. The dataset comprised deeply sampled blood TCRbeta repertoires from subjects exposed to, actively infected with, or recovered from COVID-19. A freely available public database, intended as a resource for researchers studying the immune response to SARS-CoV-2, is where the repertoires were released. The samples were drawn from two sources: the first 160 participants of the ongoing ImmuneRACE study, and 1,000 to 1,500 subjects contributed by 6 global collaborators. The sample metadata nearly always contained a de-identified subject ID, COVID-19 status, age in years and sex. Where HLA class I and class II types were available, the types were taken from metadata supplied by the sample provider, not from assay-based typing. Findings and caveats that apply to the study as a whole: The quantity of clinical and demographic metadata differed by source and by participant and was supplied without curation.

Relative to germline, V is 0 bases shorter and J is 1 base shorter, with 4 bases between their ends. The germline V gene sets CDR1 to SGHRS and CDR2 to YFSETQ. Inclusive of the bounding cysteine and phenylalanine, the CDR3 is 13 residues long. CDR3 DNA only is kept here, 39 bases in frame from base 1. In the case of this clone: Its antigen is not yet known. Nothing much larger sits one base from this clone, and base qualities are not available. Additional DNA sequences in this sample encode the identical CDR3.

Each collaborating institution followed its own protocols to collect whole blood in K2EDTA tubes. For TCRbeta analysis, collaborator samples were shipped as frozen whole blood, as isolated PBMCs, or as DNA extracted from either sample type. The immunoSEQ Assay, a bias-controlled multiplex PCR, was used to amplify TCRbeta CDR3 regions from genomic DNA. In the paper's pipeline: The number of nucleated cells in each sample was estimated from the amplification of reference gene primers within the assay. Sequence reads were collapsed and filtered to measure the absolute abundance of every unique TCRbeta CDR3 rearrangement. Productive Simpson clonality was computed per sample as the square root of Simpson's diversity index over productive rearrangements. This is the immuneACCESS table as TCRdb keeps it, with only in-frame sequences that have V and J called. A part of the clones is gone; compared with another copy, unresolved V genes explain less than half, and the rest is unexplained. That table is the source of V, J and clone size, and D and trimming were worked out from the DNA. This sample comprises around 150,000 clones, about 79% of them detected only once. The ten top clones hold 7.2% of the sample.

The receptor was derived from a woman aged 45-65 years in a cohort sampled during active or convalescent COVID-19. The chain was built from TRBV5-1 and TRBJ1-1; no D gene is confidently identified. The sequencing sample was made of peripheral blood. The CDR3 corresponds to CASSLAWNTEAFF. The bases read TGCGCCAGCAGCTTGGCCTGGAACACTGAAGCTTTCTTT.